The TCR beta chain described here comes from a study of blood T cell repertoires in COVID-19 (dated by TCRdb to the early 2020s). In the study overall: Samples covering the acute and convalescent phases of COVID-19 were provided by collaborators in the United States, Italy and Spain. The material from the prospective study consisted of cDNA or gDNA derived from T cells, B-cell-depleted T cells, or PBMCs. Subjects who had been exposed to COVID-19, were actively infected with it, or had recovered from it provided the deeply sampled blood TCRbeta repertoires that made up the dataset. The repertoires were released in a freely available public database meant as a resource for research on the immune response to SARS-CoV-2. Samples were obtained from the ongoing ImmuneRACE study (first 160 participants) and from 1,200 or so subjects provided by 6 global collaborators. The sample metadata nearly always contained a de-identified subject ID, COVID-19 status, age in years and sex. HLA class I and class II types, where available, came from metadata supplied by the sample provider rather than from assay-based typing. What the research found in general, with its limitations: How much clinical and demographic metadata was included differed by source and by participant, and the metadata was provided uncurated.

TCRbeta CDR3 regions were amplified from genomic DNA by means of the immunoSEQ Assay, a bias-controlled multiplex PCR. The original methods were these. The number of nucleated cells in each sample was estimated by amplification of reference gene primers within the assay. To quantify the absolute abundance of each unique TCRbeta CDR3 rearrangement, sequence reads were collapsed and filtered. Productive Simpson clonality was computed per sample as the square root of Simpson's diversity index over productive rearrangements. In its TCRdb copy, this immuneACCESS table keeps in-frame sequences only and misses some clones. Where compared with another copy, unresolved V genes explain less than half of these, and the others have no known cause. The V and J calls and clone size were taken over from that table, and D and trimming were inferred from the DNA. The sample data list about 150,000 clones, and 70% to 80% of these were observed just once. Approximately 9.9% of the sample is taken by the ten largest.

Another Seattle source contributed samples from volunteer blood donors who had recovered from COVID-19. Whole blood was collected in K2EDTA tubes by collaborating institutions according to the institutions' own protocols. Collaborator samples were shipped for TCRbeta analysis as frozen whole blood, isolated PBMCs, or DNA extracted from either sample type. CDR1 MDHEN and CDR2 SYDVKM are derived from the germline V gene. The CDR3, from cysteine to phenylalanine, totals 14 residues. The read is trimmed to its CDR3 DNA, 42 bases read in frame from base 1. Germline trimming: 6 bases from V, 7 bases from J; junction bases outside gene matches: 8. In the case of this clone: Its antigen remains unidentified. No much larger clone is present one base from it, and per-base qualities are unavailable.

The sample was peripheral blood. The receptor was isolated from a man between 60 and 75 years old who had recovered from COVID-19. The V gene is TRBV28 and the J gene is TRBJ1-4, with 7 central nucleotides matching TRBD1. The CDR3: CASRTLDRAEKLFF. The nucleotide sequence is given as TGTGCCAGCAGGACCCTCGACAGGGCTGAAAAACTGTTTTTT.